The subject of this entry is one T cell receptor (beta chain). Its cognate antigen is unknown. This sample was included in a study of graft-versus-host responses after intestinal transplantation. About the study: Anti-thymocyte globulin induction preceded about 3 years of tacrolimus and steroid maintenance in all recipients.

Some clones are missing from TCRdb's copy, which holds only in-frame ones; the method was immunoSEQ multiplex PCR. This table holds around 100,000 clones, roughly 84% found once. Points from the study as a whole: Those patients showing graft-donor T cell macrochimerism displayed high graft-versus-host to host-versus-graft clonal ratios in allografts. GvH clones were identified in recipient marrow, with some first appearing in ileum or blood.

The V gene lost 5 bases and the J gene lost 1 base, with 10 bases spanning the gap. The CDR3 runs to 14 residues. From germline, CDR1 is SGHRS and CDR2 YFSETQ. The source was unstimulated CD4+ T cells sorted from spleen or lymph node cells, collected before transplant. The chain is built from TRBV5-1 and TRBJ1-5; no clear D. The sequence derives from a human donor who was the organ donor for an intestinal transplant. CDR3 amino acids: CASSKGESNQPQHF. The CDR3 DNA sequence: TGCGCCAGCAGTAAGGGAGAAAGCAATCAGCCCCAGCATTTT.